This T cell receptor beta chain appears in the sequencing data of a study of cytotoxic CD8 clonotypes in ibrutinib-treated CLL. Assay: immunoSEQ multiplex PCR; the TCRdb copy retains only in-frame clones and omits some. The sample records 25,000 or so clones, roughly 62% being singletons. The length of the CDR3 is 17 residues. The sequences come from PBMCs, collected before ibrutinib treatment. The rearrangement uses TRBV21-1 and TRBJ2-7; the DNA was not used to check the table's D call, TRBD2. TRBV21-1 is marked as a pseudogene. The TCR originated in a human donor with chronic lymphocytic leukemia. The CDR3 coding sequence is TGTGCCAGCAGCAAAGCGGATACTAGCGGGAGGGCCTGGGAGCAGTACTTC. Its protein product is CASSKADTSGRAWEQYF.